Each of the 3 T cell receptor beta chains below was sequenced from the same sample in a study of OX40 agonist ivuxolimab in advanced cancers. The library came from the immunoSEQ multiplex PCR assay. TCRdb retrieved this table from immuneACCESS and kept in-frame rearrangements only. Not all clones are present; in checked studies, unresolved V genes account for under half, and no reason is known for the remainder. The sample records 120,000 or so clones, more than 70% of which are singletons. 0.27% of the sample comes from the top ten. The sequencing here drew on CD4+ or CD8+ T cells sorted from blood, taken in a trial of the OX40 agonist ivuxolimab. The receptors were sampled from an adult with an advanced solid tumor such as melanoma, head and neck, liver or kidney cancer.

The genes are TRBV30 and TRBJ1-3; no reliable D call. Germline values: CDR1 GTSNPN, CDR2 SVGIG (reference sequence). The CDR3 is 13 residues long. Trimming removed 3 bases from V and 0 bases from J, with 6 bases in between. The CDR3 loop is CAWSTYSGNTIYF. The CDR3 coding sequence is TGTGCCTGGAGCACCTACTCTGGAAACACCATATATTTT.

This rearrangement joins TRBV30 to TRBJ1-2; the match to TRBD1 covers 7 bases. The germline V gene encodes CDR1 GTSNPN and CDR2 SVGIG (reference sequence). This CDR3 comprises 13 residues. V shed 0 bases and J 7 bases; nucleotides not matched to a gene: 5. Here the CDR3 reads CAWSVGGRFGYTF. CDR3 in DNA: TGTGCCTGGAGTGTAGGGGGCAGGTTTGGCTACACCTTC.

The chain employs TRBV6-1 and TRBJ2-5; D is perhaps TRBD1 or TRBD2 (5 bases each). V was clipped by 7 bases and J by 5 bases, with 20 bases between them. The CDR3 consists of 15 residues. The germline gives CDR1 MNHNS, CDR2 SASEGT. The CDR3 loop is CASTQGRDLRETQYF. The CDR3 DNA is TGTGCCAGCACTCAGGGTCGGGACCTACGGGAGACCCAGTACTTC.